Listed here are 27 T cell receptor beta chains from one sample, sequenced in a study of stem cell transplantation in POMP-related autoinflammatory disease. TCRdb keeps only in-frame clones here, not all; method: immunoSEQ multiplex PCR. This table holds 68,000 or so clones, more than 75% found once. The sequenced sample was CD4+ T cells from PBMCs, obtained after stem cell transplantation. Source of these receptors: a human patient with POMP-related autoinflammation and immune dysregulation (PRAID). Among the T cells, some may be from the graft donor.

The chain joins TRBV15 to TRBJ1-3; D not certain. The CDR3 is made up of 15 amino acids. Trimming cost V 2 bases and J 2 bases, with 10 bases left between them. The germline V gene has CDR1 LNHNV and CDR2 YYDKDF (reference sequence). CDR3 bases: TGTGCCACCAGCAGAACGGGAGGGCCTGGAAACACCATATATTTT. Translated: CATSRTGGPGNTIYF.

The V call is TRBV6-6, the J call TRBJ2-4, with a possible D match to TRBD1 (5 bases). This CDR3 comprises 14 residues. Looked up from germline, CDR1 is MNHNY and CDR2 is SVGAGI (reference sequence). Trimming removed 0 bases at V and 8 bases at J, with 11 bases between. The CDR3 here is CASSYSIGADIQYF. In nucleotides, the CDR3 is TGTGCCAGCAGTTACTCGATAGGGGCAGACATTCAGTACTTC.

The gene calls are TRBV28 and TRBJ2-5, with 12 bases identical to TRBD2. Germline loops: CDR1 MDHEN, CDR2 SYDVKM. V lost 7 bases and J lost 4; bases outside the gene matches: 10. CDR3 length: 16 amino acids. CDR3 region: CASIGARLAGAETQYF. DNA of the CDR3: TGTGCCAGCATTGGGGCGAGACTAGCGGGGGCAGAGACCCAGTACTTC. Using reference TRBV28 and TRBJ2-5 for the parts outside the CDR3, the full variable domain is DVKVTQSSRYLVKRTGEKVFLECVQDMDHENMFWYRQDPGLGLRLIYFSYDVKMKEKGDIPEGYSVSREKKERFSLILESASTNQTSMYLCASIGARLAGAETQYFGPGTRLLVL.

This chain links TRBV14 with TRBJ2-1; 9 positions agree with TRBD2. CDR1 and CDR2 (germline): SGHDN, FVKESK. The CDR3 totals 16 residues. V gave up 4 bases and J gave up 10 bases; unmatched junction bases: 14. The CDR3 sequence: CASSPLGTSHYYEQFF. CDR3 in DNA: TGTGCCAGCAGCCCTTTAGGGACTAGCCACTATTACGAGCAGTTCTTC.

The chain has TRBV2 and TRBJ2-7; 7 bases are a match to TRBD2. CDR3 length: 11 residues. Germline CDR1 reads SNHLY; CDR2 reads FYNNEI. With 8 bases clipped from V and 9 bases from J, the junction kept 7 bases outside the gene matches. The chain's CDR3 is CASPGGSAQYV. CDR3 nucleotides: TGTGCCAGCCCCGGGGGGTCTGCGCAGTACGTC.

V gene TRBV19 combines with J gene TRBJ2-7, with D possibly called TRBD1 or TRBD2 (5 bases each). The CDR3 extends over 13 amino acids. The V end was cut by 9 bases, the J end by 2 bases, with 14 bases between. CDR1 is LNHDA, CDR2 SQIVND, per germline (reference sequence). The CDR3 DNA sequence: TGTGCCAGCAAAGGGACGGAGACCTACGAGCAGTACTTC. It specifies CASKGTETYEQYF.

This rearrangement joins TRBV28 to TRBJ2-7; 8 nucleotides align to TRBD2. The length of the CDR3 is 14 residues. Germline loops: CDR1 MDHEN, CDR2 SYDVKM. Trimming took 8 bases from V and 4 from J; bases not matched to a gene: 10. CDR3 bases: TGTGCCAGCCGTAGGGGACTAGTTCCTTACGAGCAGTACGTC. It codes for CASRRGLVPYEQYV.

This clone has just a few counts. The chain links TRBV18 to TRBJ1-2; TRBD1 matches at 8 bases. The CDR3 is 16 residues long. The germline V gene has CDR1 KGHSH and CDR2 LQKENI. Trimming took 2 bases from V and 4 from J; bases not matched to a gene: 9. The CDR3 DNA follows: TGTGCCAGCTCACCAGCCCGACAGGGGATAACCTATGGCTACACCTTC. Protein: CASSPARQGITYGYTF.

CDR3 sequence reads: CASTKDRIQPQHF. CDR3 coding DNA: TGTGCCAGCACGAAGGATAGGATTCAGCCCCAGCATTTT. The chain links TRBV2 to TRBJ1-5; D not certain. The CDR3 has 13 residues. CDR1 and CDR2 from the germline V gene are SNHLY and FYNNEI. With 7 bases removed from V and 6 bases from J, the gap between germline ends came to 13 bases.

This clone was seen once. The J gene is TRBJ2-6, the V gene TRBV28; D gene uncertain. The CDR3 contains 16 residues. Germline assignment: CDR1 MDHEN and CDR2 SYDVKM. The ends were cut back, 5 bases at V and 0 bases at J, with 11 bases in the middle. CDR3 sequence reads: CASSPPALSGANVLTF. The CDR3 DNA follows: TGTGCCAGCAGTCCACCGGCCCTCTCTGGGGCCAACGTCCTGACTTTC.

The chain carries TRBV6-5 and TRBJ2-3; D is ambiguous. Trimming removed 0 bases at V and 4 bases at J, with 5 bases between. Germline CDR1 MNHEY, CDR2 SVGAGI. The CDR3 length is 13 residues. The CDR3 DNA reads as TGTGCCAGCAGTTACTCGTTCGCAGATACGCAGTATTTT. Translated, it gives CASSYSFADTQYF.

Details on this clone: Sequence at one end of the junction differs from germline and may be a read error. The V call is TRBV2, the J call TRBJ2-1; TRBD1 matches at 9 bases. The CDR3 covers 13 residues. Germline loops: CDR1 SNHLY, CDR2 FYNNEI. The DNA for the CDR3 is TGTGCCAGCATTGAACAGGGGGCCCGGGAGCAGTTCTTC. It encodes CASIEQGAREQFF.

The V gene is TRBV28, the J gene TRBJ2-3, with D tentatively TRBD2 (6 bases). V lost 6 bases to trimming and J lost 0 bases, with 19 bases between them. Germline V CDR1 and CDR2: MDHEN, SYDVKM. The CDR3 consists of 17 residues. CDR3 sequence (DNA): TGTGCCAGCAGCCGCCCGGTTGCGGGGACTAGCACAGATACGCAGTATTTT. Translated: CASSRPVAGTSTDTQYF.

The sample holds one count of this clone. An end of the junction does not agree with germline; a read error may underlie this. At the DNA level, this CDR3 is encoded by other sequences in the same sample as well. The CDR3 DNA is TGTGCCAGCAGTTTCACAGAAGATTCACCCCTCCACTTC. It is translated as CASSFTEDSPLHF. The rearrangement uses TRBV12-3 or TRBV12-4 and TRBJ1-6, with D hard to call. CDR3 size: 13 residues.

The CDR3 DNA follows: TGTGCCAGCTCACCACGGGGGCTTGGGGCCAACGTCCTGACTTTC. It yields the protein CASSPRGLGANVLTF. This chain connects TRBV18 to TRBJ2-6, with D perhaps matching TRBD1 (6 bases). V lost 1 base and J lost 3, with 7 bases in between. CDR1 and CDR2 (germline): KGHSH, LQKENI. This CDR3 is built from 15 residues.

This rearrangement joins TRBV6-5 to TRBJ1-6, with a weak D call TRBD1 (5 bases). This CDR3 is 12 amino acids long. Deletions cut 8 bases from V and 7 bases from J, with 9 bases between. CDR1 is MNHEY and CDR2 is SVGAGI in the germline V gene. The CDR3 reads CASSRVNSPLHF. The DNA for the CDR3 is TGTGCCAGCTCCAGGGTGAATTCACCCCTCCACTTT.

The rearrangement joins TRBV25-1 to TRBJ2-3; 10 bases line up with TRBD2. Germline CDR1 MGHDK, CDR2 SYGVNS. The CDR3 runs to 15 residues. V was clipped by 8 bases and J by 1 base; unmatched bases: 6. CDR3 loop: CASSQTSGGTDTQYF. The CDR3, as DNA: TGTGCCAGCTCCCAAACTAGCGGGGGCACAGATACGCAGTATTTT. The full variable domain, completed using reference TRBV25-1 and TRBJ2-3, is EADIYQTPRYLVIGTGKKITLECSQTMGHDKMYWYQQDPGMELHLIHYSYGVNSTEKGDLSSESTVSRIRTEHFPLTLESARPSHTSQYLCASSQTSGGTDTQYFGPGTRLTVL.

CDR3: CASSPWDLRRADTQYF. CDR3 DNA: TGTGCCAGCAGTCCATGGGACCTCCGGAGGGCAGATACGCAGTATTTT. The rearrangement joins TRBV27 to TRBJ2-3; TRBD2 might be the D (6 bases). The V gene lost 5 bases and the J gene lost 4 bases, with 19 bases spanning the gap. CDR1 and CDR2 (germline): MNHEY, SMNVEV (reference sequence). This CDR3 is 16 amino acids long.

Comment on this clone: Its ends do not fully match the called genes, so a read error is possible. The chain couples TRBV5-1 to TRBJ1-6, with D uncertain. The germline CDR1 and CDR2 sequences are SGHRS and YFSETQ. The CDR3 sequence is 14 residues long. The DNA for the CDR3 is TGCGCCAGCACCTTGGACGGAAATAATTCACCCCTCCACTTT. It specifies CASTLDGNNSPLHF.

CDR3 in amino acids: CASSVAMGNYGYTF. The CDR3 DNA reads as TGTGCCAGCAGCGTAGCAATGGGGAACTATGGCTACACCTTC. V and J are TRBV9 and TRBJ1-2; D unclear. There are 14 residues in the CDR3. Germline loops: CDR1 SGDLS, CDR2 YYNGEE. The V gene lost 0 bases and the J gene lost 2 bases, with 8 bases spanning the gap.

J is TRBJ2-3 and V is TRBV4-1; D is possibly TRBD2 (6 bases). Germline CDR1 reads MGHRA; CDR2 reads YSYEKL. V was shortened by 6 bases and J by 4 bases, with 29 bases between the two germline ends. The CDR3 runs 19 residues. The CDR3 loop is CASRNPLGSSERAADTQYF. The CDR3 nucleotides read TGCGCCAGCAGGAACCCTTTAGGGTCTAGCGAACGTGCGGCAGATACGCAGTATTTT.

V is TRBV5-1 and J is TRBJ1-2; TRBD1 might be the D (5 bases). Germline loops: CDR1 SGHRS, CDR2 YFSETQ. CDR3 length: 15 amino acids. The V end was cut by 1 base, the J end by 5 bases, with 15 bases between. The CDR3 protein is CASSLTGTENYGYTF. The CDR3 region has the DNA TGCGCCAGCAGCTTGACCGGGACCGAGAATTATGGCTACACCTTC.

J is TRBJ2-1 and V is TRBV20-1; perhaps TRBD2 as D (5 bases). CDR3 size: 10 residues. The V and J ends lost 6 bases and 8 bases respectively, with 8 bases between them. CDR1 is DFQATT and CDR2 is SNEGSKA in the germline V gene (reference sequence). CDR3 sequence: CSAEGYEQFF. The DNA of the CDR3 is TGCAGTGCAGAGGGTTATGAGCAGTTCTTC.

V gene TRBV4-1 combines with J gene TRBJ2-4; 9 nucleotides match TRBD1. Trimming cost V 5 bases and J 7 bases; bases outside gene matches: 6. Germline V CDR1 and CDR2: MGHRA, YSYEKL. The length of the CDR3 is 14 residues. CDR3 loop: CASSTDRGRNIQYF. As DNA, the CDR3 is TGCGCCAGCAGCACGGACAGGGGTCGGAACATTCAGTACTTC.

The count of this clone is one. The CDR3 coding sequence is TGTGCCAGCAGCGCGGGACGGTATAATGAAAAACTGTTTTTT. This sequence encodes CASSAGRYNEKLFF. This chain links TRBV2 with TRBJ1-4; maybe TRBD1 (5 bases). The CDR3 is 14 residues long. V lost 6 bases and J lost 4, with 12 bases in between. CDR1 and CDR2 from the germline V gene are SNHLY and FYNNEI.

This clone has just one count. This sequence joins TRBV7-9 and TRBJ1-1, with D hard to call. Germline loops: CDR1 SEHNR, CDR2 FQNEAQ (reference sequence). With 2 bases removed from V and 3 bases from J, the gap between germline ends came to 16 bases. The CDR3 runs to 16 residues. Written as DNA, the CDR3 is TGTGCCAGCAGCTTAAATTTAGGTGGCGGGGACACTGAAGCTTTCTTT. This encodes CASSLNLGGGDTEAFF.

This chain uses TRBV5-4 with TRBJ2-2; TRBD2 matches 12 bases. Germline loops: CDR1 SGHNT, CDR2 YYREEE (reference sequence). The CDR3 loop spans 18 amino acids. Unmatched junction bases numbered 6, after V lost 2 bases and J lost 1 base. The CDR3 sequence is CASSFPLAGGLNTGELFF. In DNA form, the CDR3 reads TGTGCCAGCAGCTTCCCACTAGCGGGGGGTTTGAACACCGGGGAGCTGTTTTTT.